The 15 T cell receptor beta chains listed next were all sequenced from one sample in a study of blood T cell repertoires in COVID-19. Data came from immunoSEQ multiplex PCR; TCRdb stores just in-frame clones and leaves some out. The repertoire holds around 60,000 clones, more than 75% seen once, with approximately 7.2% in the top ten. Sequencing was done on a sample of peripheral blood. The receptors stem from a man aged 55 to 70 with acute or convalescent COVID-19.

The gene calls are TRBV2 and TRBJ2-1, with 7 bases matching TRBD1. Germline trimming cut 8 bases from V and 6 bases from J; bases unmatched to any gene: 7. The CDR3 totals 13 residues. CDR1 is SNHLY and CDR2 is FYNNEI in the germline V gene. Written as DNA, the CDR3 is TGTGCCAGCTTGGCAGGGGGTATCAATGAGCAGTTCTTC. As protein: CASLAGGINEQFF.

The chain joins TRBV3-1 (or the pseudogene TRBV3-2) to TRBJ1-5; the D is unclear. Germline V gene lookup returns CDR1 LGHDT and CDR2 YNNKEL (reference sequence). Trimming removed 1 base at V and 6 bases at J, with 7 bases between. The CDR3 is 13 amino acids. This CDR3 reads CASSQVLGQPQHF. CDR3 in DNA: TGTGCCAGCAGCCAAGTCCTAGGTCAGCCCCAGCATTTT.

The chain has TRBV6-6 and TRBJ2-5, with 10 positions matching TRBD2. With V trimmed by 2 bases and J by 3 bases, 6 bases remained unmatched. Germline V gene sequence: CDR1 MNHNY, CDR2 SVGAGI (reference sequence). CDR3 length: 16 amino acids. CDR3 nucleotide sequence: TGTGCCAGCAGTTACCCCCCTAGCGGGGGCGAAGAGACCCAGTACTTC. Translated, it gives CASSYPPSGGEETQYF.

The chain carries TRBV30 and TRBJ1-2; D is unclear. CDR1 and CDR2 from the germline V gene are GTSNPN and SVGIG (reference sequence). The CDR3 runs to 12 residues. V lost 5 bases, J lost 1 base, and 8 bases lay in between. The CDR3 DNA reads TGTGCCTGGGCAGATGATAACTATGGCTACACCTTC. This encodes CAWADDNYGYTF. The entire variable domain, with the rest obtained from reference TRBV30 and TRBJ1-2, is as follows: SQTIHQWPATLVQPVGSPLSLECTVEGTSNPNLYWYRQAAGRGLQLLFYSVGIGQISSEVPQNLSASRPQDRQFILSSKKLLLSDSGFYLCAWADDNYGYTFGSGTRLTVV.

The genes are TRBV6-5 and TRBJ1-2; D is undetermined. CDR1 and CDR2 (germline): MNHEY, SVGAGI. Trimming removed 0 bases from V and 4 bases from J, with 15 bases in between. The CDR3 is made up of 16 amino acids. CDR3 DNA sequence: TGTGCCAGCAGTTACTCTAAACCAGGTCTCGTCTATGGCTACACCTTC. Translated, it gives CASSYSKPGLVYGYTF.

This chain uses TRBV24-1 with TRBJ1-2, with D maybe TRBD1 (6 bases). The CDR3 length is 13 residues. The V end was cut by 3 bases, the J end by 4 bases, with 8 bases between. The germline V gene has CDR1 KGHDR and CDR2 SFDVKD. CDR3 sequence: CATSDGDIYGYTF. Here the CDR3 DNA reads TGTGCCACCAGTGATGGGGACATCTATGGCTACACCTTC.

As DNA, the CDR3 is TGTGCAAGTCGCTTAGCAAAGGCCCAGGACACTGAAGCTTTCTTT. It specifies CASRLAKAQDTEAFF. V gene TRBV12-2 combines with J gene TRBJ1-1; the DNA was not compared with TRBD1, the D call given in the table. TRBV12-2 is labeled a pseudogene. The CDR3 covers 15 residues.

The chain is built from TRBV27 and TRBJ2-5, with D maybe TRBD2 (5 bases). Germline CDR1 reads MNHEY; CDR2 reads SMNVEV (reference sequence). V lost 6 bases, J lost 9 bases, and 17 bases lay in between. CDR3 length: 13 residues. In DNA form, the CDR3 reads TGTGCCAGCAGCCCCCGCCCACTCGGGGCCCAGTACTTC. The encoded protein is CASSPRPLGAQYF.

V usage is TRBV5-1 and J usage is TRBJ2-7; D uncertain. This CDR3 has 16 residues. Germline lookup yields CDR1 SGHRS and CDR2 YFSETQ. Trimming left V 0 bases short and J 4 bases short, with 17 bases between. The CDR3 DNA is TGCGCCAGCAGCTTGGTGGGTGGGCGTAGGTCTTACGAGCAGTACTTC. This encodes CASSLVGGRRSYEQYF.

V gene TRBV27 combines with J gene TRBJ1-2, with 9 nucleotides matching TRBD1. V gave up 6 bases and J gave up 5 bases; unmatched junction bases: 4. Germline lookup yields CDR1 MNHEY and CDR2 SMNVEV (reference sequence). The length of the CDR3 is 13 residues. The DNA of the CDR3 is TGTGCCAGCAGAAGACAGGGGGGTTATGGCTACACCTTC. This gives the protein CASRRQGGYGYTF.

CDR3 residues: CASSSTTLGRAVVKPQHF. CDR3 nucleotide sequence: TGTGCCAGCAGCTCTACAACTTTAGGGAGGGCCGTCGTAAAGCCCCAGCATTTT. J is TRBJ1-5 and V is TRBV7-9, with D hard to call. The germline V and J ends were trimmed by 4 bases and 8 bases, with 27 bases remaining between them. This CDR3 is 18 amino acids long. Germline V gene data show CDR1 as SEHNR and CDR2 as FQNEAQ (reference sequence).

CDR3 region: CASSLRQGAGEKLFF. DNA of the CDR3: TGTGCCAGCAGCCTCCGACAGGGGGCTGGGGAAAAACTGTTTTTT. The chain employs TRBV21-1 and TRBJ1-4; the table gives TRBD1 as D, unverified against the DNA. TRBV21-1 is noted as a pseudogene. This CDR3 is built from 15 residues.

This clone was recorded a few times. The rearrangement uses TRBV6-5 and TRBJ1-2, with D perhaps matching TRBD1 (6 bases). The CDR3 is made up of 12 amino acids. Trimming took 8 bases from V and 3 from J, leaving 10 bases between them. The germline gives CDR1 MNHEY, CDR2 SVGAGI. The CDR3 DNA is TGTGCCAGCCAGGACAGTTACTATGGCTACACCTTC. This sequence encodes CASQDSYYGYTF.

V usage is TRBV6-5 and J usage is TRBJ2-7; tentative D call: TRBD2 (5 bases). The ends were cut back, 5 bases at V and 2 bases at J, with 10 bases in the middle. Germline V gene lookup returns CDR1 MNHEY and CDR2 SVGAGI. The CDR3 totals 13 residues. The CDR3 reads CASSIEGAYEQYF. The CDR3 DNA follows: TGTGCCAGCAGTATAGAGGGTGCCTACGAGCAGTACTTC.

V gene TRBV6-5 combines with J gene TRBJ1-2; TRBD1 matches at 11 bases. Losses at the gene ends were 11 bases for V and 5 bases for J; bases not matched to a gene: 4. Germline CDR1 is MNHEY and CDR2 is SVGAGI. The CDR3 contains 12 residues. The DNA of the CDR3 is TGTGCCGTTGGGACAGGGGGGTATGGCTACACCTTC. It specifies CAVGTGGYGYTF.